A single sample gave rise to the 23 T cell receptor beta chains below, sequenced in a study of blood T cell repertoires in COVID-19. Only in-frame clones appear in the TCRdb table, and some are missing; sequencing was by immunoSEQ multiplex PCR. The sample records roughly 72,000 clones, more than 75% being singletons. The material sequenced was peripheral blood. The receptors here all came from a human donor in a cohort sampled during active COVID-19.

V usage is TRBV5-4 and J usage is TRBJ2-7; 11 bases are shared with TRBD2. The V gene's germline CDR1 is SGHNT and CDR2 YYREEE (reference sequence). V lost 5 bases, J lost 5 bases, and 6 bases stayed unmatched. This CDR3 region has 14 residues. The CDR3 region is CASRVAGGRNEQYF. Written as DNA, the CDR3 is TGTGCCAGCAGGGTAGCGGGGGGGCGGAACGAGCAGTACTTC.

The table lists this clone with a count of one. Within the sample, other DNA sequences also encode this same CDR3. V is TRBV28 and J is TRBJ2-3, with 10 bases fitting TRBD2. Losses at the gene ends were 5 bases for V and 3 bases for J; bases not matched to a gene: 5. The CDR3 runs 15 residues. Germline CDR1 and CDR2: MDHEN and SYDVKM. CDR3 protein: CASSTSSGSTDTQYF. Written as DNA, the CDR3 is TGTGCCAGCAGTACTTCTAGCGGGAGTACAGATACGCAGTATTTT.

The V and J genes are TRBV16 and TRBJ1-5, with 7 bases aligning to TRBD1. Trimming at V came to 4 bases and at J to 2 bases, leaving 5 bases not matched to a gene. CDR3 length: 15 residues. The germline V gene has CDR1 KGHSY and CDR2 FQNENV. DNA of the CDR3: TGTGCCAGCAGCCGCGACAGGGAGGGCAATCAGCCCCAGCATTTT. This encodes CASSRDREGNQPQHF.

This clone has a single count. This chain links TRBV2 with TRBJ2-7, with TRBD2 identical over 12 bases. From germline, CDR1 is SNHLY and CDR2 FYNNEI. CDR3 size: 13 residues. The V gene end was trimmed by 7 bases and the J gene end by 5 bases; junction bases not matched to a gene: 3. This CDR3 reads CASTGLAGHEQYF. The CDR3 nucleotides are TGTGCCAGCACCGGACTAGCGGGACACGAGCAGTACTTC.

This chain joins TRBV2 and TRBJ2-7; 7 nucleotides align to TRBD1. CDR3 size: 15 residues. Germline CDR1 is SNHLY and CDR2 is FYNNEI. V trimming: 7 bases; J trimming: 0 bases; junction bases outside the gene matches: 9. The CDR3 DNA reads TGTGCCAGCAAAGAGGGGGCAGTGAGCTCCTACGAGCAGTACTTC. Translating gives CASKEGAVSSYEQYF.

This chain's CDR3 is CASSQDRGYPYEQYF. The CDR3, as DNA: TGCGCCAGCAGCCAAGACAGGGGCTACCCCTACGAGCAGTACTTC. The J gene is TRBJ2-7, the V gene TRBV4-3; weak D call: TRBD1 (6 bases). V gave up 0 bases and J gave up 2 bases, with 11 bases separating them. There are 15 residues in the CDR3. Germline CDR1 is LGHNA and CDR2 is YSLEER.

This rearrangement joins TRBV6-4 to TRBJ2-1, with 9 bases lining up with TRBD1. Germline-derived CDR1 and CDR2 are MRHNA and SNTAGT. This CDR3 contains 16 residues. The J segment lost 3 bases and the V segment lost 4 bases, leaving 7 bases of the junction unmatched. The CDR3 coding sequence is TGTGCCAGCAGTGCCGGGACAGGGCTGTACTACAATGAGCAGTTCTTC. Translated: CASSAGTGLYYNEQFF.

V gene TRBV10-1 combines with J gene TRBJ2-3; 9 positions match TRBD1. The CDR3 runs to 14 residues. Germline CDR1 is WNHNN and CDR2 is SYGVQD (reference sequence). Trimming cost V 6 bases and J 3 bases; bases outside gene matches: 4. The CDR3 protein is CASSRDRATDTQYF. The DNA for the CDR3 is TGCGCCAGCAGCCGGGACAGGGCGACAGATACGCAGTATTTT.

The chain couples TRBV4-1 to TRBJ2-7; no reliable D call. The CDR3 consists of 15 residues. Germline V gives CDR1 MGHRA, CDR2 YSYEKL. V was pared by 0 bases and J by 1 base, with 10 bases between. The CDR3 nucleotides read TGCGCCAGCAGCCAAGATGGGCAAGCTTCCTACGAGCAGTACTTC. Residues: CASSQDGQASYEQYF.

This chain connects TRBV7-9 to TRBJ1-4; the D is unclear. Trimming stripped 1 base from V and 4 bases from J, with 7 bases between. Germline CDR1 reads SEHNR; CDR2 reads FQNEAQ (reference sequence). This CDR3 is 14 amino acids long. CDR3 nucleotide sequence: TGTGCCAGCAGCTTAGTAACCGGTAATGAAAAACTGTTTTTT. This sequence encodes CASSLVTGNEKLFF.

The genes are TRBV30 and TRBJ1-5, with TRBD1 matching 7 bases. Germline V gene sequence: CDR1 GTSNPN, CDR2 SVGIG (reference sequence). The CDR3 runs to 15 residues. The V and J ends lost 1 base and 4 bases, in that order; junction bases with no gene match: 7. In DNA, the CDR3 is TGTGCCTGGAGTGCAGGACAGGCTACTAATCAGCCCCAGCATTTT. Protein sequence: CAWSAGQATNQPQHF.

The CDR3 here is CASSLVQGKNEQFF. The CDR3 nucleotides read TGCGCCAGCAGCTTGGTACAGGGGAAGAATGAGCAGTTCTTC. The chain is built from TRBV5-1 and TRBJ2-1; 7 bases align to TRBD1. V lost 0 bases to trimming and J lost 7 bases; unmatched junction nucleotides: 4. The CDR3 spans 14 residues. Per germline, CDR1 SGHRS and CDR2 YFSETQ.

This chain joins TRBV14 and TRBJ2-3; D is perhaps TRBD2 (6 bases). From germline, CDR1 is SGHDN and CDR2 FVKESK. The CDR3 is made up of 17 amino acids. Trimming cost V 0 bases and J 0 bases, with 13 bases left between them. CDR3 nucleotides: TGTGCCAGCAGCCAAGATCTGGGACGGGGGAGCACAGATACGCAGTATTTT. Translated: CASSQDLGRGSTDTQYF.

This rearrangement joins TRBV29-1 to TRBJ2-6; D unclear. CDR1 and CDR2 (germline): SQVTM, ANQGSEA. The germline V and J ends were trimmed by 7 bases and 0 bases, with 7 bases remaining between them. The CDR3 contains 13 residues. CDR3 sequence (DNA): TGCAGCGCGGTTCTCTCTGGGGCCAACGTCCTGACTTTC. Amino acid sequence: CSAVLSGANVLTF.

The rearrangement joins TRBV12-2 to TRBJ2-5; the listed D gene, TRBD2, was not tested against the DNA. TRBV12-2 is recorded as a pseudogene. This CDR3 is built from 20 residues. The CDR3 nucleotides read TGTGCAAGTCGCTTAGAGCCCCGGAGCGGGAAGAAAGAAGGCCAAGAGACCCAGTACTTC. It codes for CASRLEPRSGKKEGQETQYF.

This rearrangement joins TRBV5-1 to TRBJ1-1; D is ambiguous. With 2 bases removed from V and 1 base from J, the gap between germline ends came to 9 bases. Germline values: CDR1 SGHRS, CDR2 YFSETQ. The CDR3 has 14 amino acids. The CDR3 reads CASSLQIKNTEAFF. Here the CDR3 DNA reads TGCGCCAGCAGCTTACAGATTAAGAACACTGAAGCTTTCTTT.

The chain links TRBV27 to TRBJ1-2; 7 bases fit TRBD1. The CDR3 contains 12 residues. Germline V gene lookup returns CDR1 MNHEY and CDR2 SMNVEV (reference sequence). V trimming: 5 bases; J trimming: 13 bases; junction bases outside the gene matches: 10. CDR3 protein: CASSPLTGVRTF. The CDR3 nucleotides read TGTGCCAGCAGTCCTCTAACAGGGGTTCGCACCTTC.

The chain uses TRBV7-2 and TRBJ1-2; the match to TRBD1 covers 8 bases. Losses at the gene ends were 4 bases for V and 2 bases for J; bases not matched to a gene: 9. Germline V gene sequence: CDR1 SGHTA, CDR2 FQGNSA. The CDR3 has 16 residues. CDR3 in amino acids: CASSSRGQANNYGYTF. CDR3 bases: TGTGCCAGCAGCTCCCGGGGACAGGCGAACAACTATGGCTACACCTTC.

This clone was seen a handful of times. The chain carries TRBV3-1 (or the pseudogene TRBV3-2) and TRBJ1-1, with D unresolved. CDR3 length: 13 residues. Germline V gives CDR1 LGHDT, CDR2 YNNKEL (reference sequence). The germline V and J ends were trimmed by 2 bases and 6 bases, with 10 bases remaining between them. CDR3 sequence: CASSQNSVSEAFF. As DNA, the CDR3 is TGTGCCAGCAGCCAAAATAGCGTCTCTGAAGCTTTCTTT.

The V call is TRBV6-5, the J call TRBJ2-3, with a tentative D call TRBD1 (6 bases). V gave up 6 bases and J gave up 2 bases, with 12 bases separating them. Germline CDR1 and CDR2: MNHEY and SVGAGI. The CDR3 loop spans 14 amino acids. CDR3 DNA sequence: TGTGCCAGCAGCAACAGGGTTTCCACAGATACGCAGTATTTT. It codes for CASSNRVSTDTQYF.

The rearrangement uses TRBV18 and TRBJ1-1, with no clear D. Germline loops: CDR1 KGHSH, CDR2 LQKENI. CDR3 length: 16 residues. V was pared by 4 bases and J by 0 bases, with 15 bases between. The CDR3 is CASSLNSRFMNTEAFF. CDR3 DNA: TGTGCCAGCTCACTCAACTCGCGGTTCATGAACACTGAAGCTTTCTTT.

The chain links TRBV7-9 to TRBJ2-1; 13 positions match TRBD2. The CDR3 covers 18 residues. Germline CDR1 and CDR2: SEHNR and FQNEAQ (reference sequence). The trim removed 5 bases at V and 4 bases at J, leaving 11 bases unmatched. This chain's CDR3 is CASSPRLAGGTSYNEQFF. The CDR3 DNA reads TGTGCCAGCAGCCCCCGACTAGCGGGGGGAACCTCTTACAATGAGCAGTTCTTC.

CDR3 DNA: TGTGCCAGCAGCTTGGGTGCGGGGAAAAACATTCAGTACTTC. It translates to CASSLGAGKNIQYF. This chain uses TRBV5-6 with TRBJ2-4, with D possibly matching TRBD2 (6 bases). The CDR3 is made up of 14 amino acids. Trimming removed 0 bases at V and 4 bases at J, with 8 bases between. Germline V gene sequence: CDR1 SGHDT, CDR2 YYEEEE.